Shown below are 18 T cell receptor beta chains from a single sample sequenced in a study of blood T cells in healthy people across ages. Together with a sample-barcoded 5' primer, a J-beta primer mix was included in a second PCR lasting about 6 to 12 cycles. TCRdb reprocessed the 5' RACE reads with MiXCR, giving one entry per CDR3 protein. The table has some 690,000 distinct CDR3 sequences, 20% to 25% seen once. The specimen was blood. These receptors were collected from a man between 70 and 80 years old in good health.

The V and J genes are TRBV7-6 and TRBJ1-3, with 7 bases identical to TRBD1. From germline, CDR1 is SGHVS and CDR2 FNYEAQ. V trimming: 5 bases; J trimming: 8 bases; junction bases outside the gene matches: 9. The CDR3 contains 14 residues. CDR3 coding DNA: TGTGCCAGCAGCCACCTGCCAGGGGGGGACACCATATATTTT. Its protein is CASSHLPGGDTIYF.

The chain joins TRBV5-5 to TRBJ1-5; the D is unclear. The germline V gene has CDR1 SGHKS and CDR2 YYEKEE (reference sequence). The CDR3 is made up of 13 amino acids. V was cut by 2 bases and J by 4 bases, with 7 bases left in between. CDR3 amino acids: CASSFTANQPQHF. The CDR3 DNA reads as TGTGCCAGCAGCTTTACAGCGAATCAGCCCCAGCATTTT.

This clonotype was found a few times. The CDR3 carries no conserved terminal phenylalanine or tryptophan, so it likely arises from a read error. V gene TRBV6-5 combines with J gene TRBJ2-5, with 11 bases identical to TRBD2. Germline assignment: CDR1 MNHEY and CDR2 SVGAGI. This CDR3 contains 13 residues. Trimming at V came to 3 bases and at J to 11 bases, leaving 5 bases not matched to a gene. This CDR3 reads CASSYSGRGEQYV. CDR3 DNA sequence: TGTGCCAGCAGTTATAGCGGGAGGGGTGAGCAGTACGTC.

The chain joins TRBV7-2 to TRBJ1-4; 9 nucleotides align to TRBD1. Germline V lookup: CDR1 SGHTA, CDR2 FQGNSA. There are 15 residues in the CDR3. V lost 5 bases and J lost 5; bases outside the gene matches: 6. CDR3 DNA sequence: TGTGCCAGCAGCACCACCGGGACAGGGAATGAAAAACTGTTTTTT. It specifies CASSTTGTGNEKLFF.

This clonotype has only a few counts. J is TRBJ2-7 and V is TRBV27; 8 bases map to TRBD1. V lost 5 bases to trimming and J lost 5 bases; unmatched junction nucleotides: 8. The CDR3 totals 14 residues. From germline, CDR1 is MNHEY and CDR2 SMNVEV (reference sequence). The CDR3 DNA reads TGTGCCAGCAGTCCCCGGGACAGGCGGCACGAGCAGTACTTC. This sequence encodes CASSPRDRRHEQYF.

The rearrangement uses TRBV6-5 and TRBJ2-7; D is perhaps TRBD1 (5 bases). The CDR3 is made up of 17 amino acids. With 0 bases removed from V and 7 bases from J, the gap between germline ends came to 22 bases. The germline V gene encodes CDR1 MNHEY and CDR2 SVGAGI. The CDR3: CASSYSFIGQGIWEQYF. CDR3 bases: TGTGCCAGCAGTTACTCATTCATTGGACAAGGAATCTGGGAGCAGTACTTC.

This clonotype was observed a handful of times. The chain has TRBV5-5 and TRBJ1-3; weak D call: TRBD1 (5 bases). The germline CDR1 and CDR2 sequences are SGHKS and YYEKEE (reference sequence). V was clipped by 0 bases and J by 3 bases, with 16 bases between them. The CDR3 sequence is 17 residues long. CDR3 amino acids: CASSLEWLGGSGNTIYF. CDR3 nucleotide sequence: TGTGCCAGCAGCTTGGAGTGGCTGGGGGGAAGTGGAAACACCATATATTTT.

This clonotype appeared a few times. The chain combines TRBV5-8 with TRBJ2-1, with 7 nucleotides matching TRBD1. Germline values: CDR1 SGHTS, CDR2 YDEGEE. With V trimmed by 0 bases and J by 2 bases, 8 bases remained unmatched. The CDR3 is 17 residues long. CDR3 DNA sequence: TGTGCCAGCAGCTTGGCCGAAGGGGGCAGGGCCTACAATGAGCAGTTCTTC. Amino acids: CASSLAEGGRAYNEQFF. Full variable domain (missing parts from reference TRBV5-8 and TRBJ2-1): EAGVTQSPTHLIKTRGQQATLRCSPISGHTSVYWYQQALGLGLQFLLWYDEGEERNRGNFPPRFSGRQFPNYSSELNVNALELEDSALYLCASSLAEGGRAYNEQFFGPGTRLTVL.

This clonotype came up a few times. The genes are TRBV7-6 and TRBJ1-6, with D unclear. The CDR3 is 14 residues long. The V gene lost 0 bases and the J gene lost 9 bases, with 9 bases spanning the gap. Per germline, CDR1 SGHVS and CDR2 FNYEAQ. The CDR3 DNA sequence: TGTGCCAGCAGCTTAGCGCAGGACGGTTCACCCCTCCACTTT. It yields the protein CASSLAQDGSPLHF. Based on the CDR3 plus reference TRBV7-6 and TRBJ1-6, the full variable domain is GAGVSQSPRYKVTKRGQDVALRCDPISGHVSLYWYRQALGQGPEFLTYFNYEAQQDKSGLPNDRFSAERPEGSISTLTIQRTEQRDSAMYRCASSLAQDGSPLHFGNGTRLTVT.

This clonotype was seen only a few times. A read error may produce the germline difference seen at one junction end. The chain couples TRBV29-1 to TRBJ2-1; D is perhaps TRBD2 (5 bases). CDR3 length: 13 amino acids. Germline V gives CDR1 SQVTM, CDR2 ANQGSEA. CDR3 nucleotide sequence: TGCAGCGTCGAAAGTAGCGCTTACAATGAGCGGTTCTTC. Its protein is CSVESSAYNERFF.

As for this clonotype: Germline is not matched at one junction end, which may reflect a read error. The chain couples TRBV30 to TRBJ2-3; TRBD2 matches at 7 bases. Germline CDR1 and CDR2: GTSNPN and SVGIG (reference sequence). This CDR3 has 15 residues. The CDR3 reads CAWSDMGLYTDTQYF. DNA of the CDR3: TGTGCCTGGAGTGATATGGGACTATACACAGATACACAGTATTTT.

The chain joins TRBV7-2 to TRBJ2-3; no clear D. V was trimmed by 5 bases and J by 0 bases, leaving 12 bases between them. In germline, CDR1 is SGHTA, CDR2 FQGNSA. The CDR3 runs to 15 residues. CDR3 sequence: CASSPRVASTDTQYF. The DNA of the CDR3 is TGTGCCAGCAGCCCGCGCGTGGCTAGCACAGATACGCAGTATTTT. Using reference TRBV7-2 and TRBJ2-3 for the parts outside the CDR3, the full variable domain is GAGVSQSPSNKVTEKGKDVELRCDPISGHTALYWYRQSLGQGLEFLIYFQGNSAPDKSGLPSDRFSAERTGGSVSTLTIQRTQQEDSAVYLCASSPRVASTDTQYFGPGTRLTVL.

This clonotype was counted many times. CDR3 protein: CASSSTTGWREQYF. CDR3 sequence (DNA): TGTGCCAGCAGTTCCACGACAGGGTGGCGTGAGCAGTACTTC. The rearrangement links TRBV28 to TRBJ2-7, with 7 bases aligning to TRBD1. Looked up from germline, CDR1 is MDHEN and CDR2 is SYDVKM. The CDR3 has 14 residues. Unmatched junction bases numbered 10, after V lost 4 bases and J lost 7 bases.

This clonotype was observed a handful of times. The V call is TRBV10-1, the J call TRBJ2-3; 7 bases map to TRBD1. The CDR3 has 15 residues. Germline V gives CDR1 WNHNN, CDR2 SYGVQD (reference sequence). The J segment lost 0 bases and the V segment lost 5 bases, leaving 5 bases of the junction unmatched. The CDR3 region has the DNA TGCGCCAGCAGTATGACAGGGCACAGCACAGATACGCAGTATTTT. The encoded protein is CASSMTGHSTDTQYF.

This clonotype was recorded a few times. The V and J genes are TRBV24-1 and TRBJ1-2, with TRBD1 identical over 8 bases. Germline CDR1 is KGHDR and CDR2 is SFDVKD. This CDR3 has 13 residues. V gave up 7 bases and J gave up 4 bases; unmatched junction bases: 4. DNA of the CDR3: TGTGCCACCAGCCGGGACAGGTTCTATGGCTACACCTTC. This gives the protein CATSRDRFYGYTF.

The genes are TRBV7-8 and TRBJ1-1; no clear D. The V end was cut by 1 base, the J end by 1 base, with 7 bases between. Germline-derived CDR1 and CDR2 are SGHVS and FQNEAQ. The length of the CDR3 is 14 residues. CDR3 nucleotides: TGTGCCAGCAGCTTAGACCTGGGGAACACTGAAGCTTTCTTT. The encoded protein is CASSLDLGNTEAFF.

In this sample, this clonotype turned up many times. The V gene is TRBV12-3 or TRBV12-4, the J gene TRBJ2-2; D uncertain. Trimming took off 6 bases at V and 3 bases at J, with 5 bases between the two ends. The CDR3 is 12 residues long. The CDR3 loop reads CASSLYTGELFF. Here the CDR3 DNA reads TGTGCCAGCAGCCTCTACACCGGGGAGCTGTTTTTT.

V usage is TRBV14 and J usage is TRBJ2-3, with a weak D call TRBD1 (5 bases). Per the germline V gene, CDR1 is SGHDN and CDR2 is FVKESK. The CDR3 is 15 residues long. V lost 1 base, J lost 2 bases, and 10 bases lay in between. CDR3 amino acids: CASSQATVNTDTQYF. As DNA, the CDR3 is TGTGCCAGCAGCCAAGCGACAGTAAACACAGATACGCAGTATTTT.